This TCR beta chain was sequenced in a study of molecular identifiers for immune sequencing clone quantification listed by TCRdb under 2018. Describing the broader study: In a replicate experiment, RNA from about 19,000 or 110,000 naive CD8 T cells was split into five aliquots, four of which were sequenced. This methods study benchmarked molecular-identifier clustering-based TCR repertoire sequencing (MIDCIRS) and TCR RNA copy counting, using CD8 T cells to do so.

The cysteine opens and the phenylalanine closes a CDR3 of 12 amino acids. The kept DNA is CDR3 alone, 36 bases in frame from the first base. At the junction V is shortened by 6 bases and J by 5 bases, with 11 bases in between. Library creation used PCR. TCRdb shows the sequencer as Illumina HiSeq 4000. Preparation of bulk TCR libraries followed a previously described approach, with the TCR primers listed in Table S5. Purification of total RNA was performed with the Qiagen AllPrep DNA/RNA kit. Before analysis, reads from multiple sequencing runs of the same library were pooled. The study's own analysis went as follows. Reads were retained only if an exact TCR constant sequence was present, and the retained reads were trimmed to 150 nt and grouped according to their 12-nt molecular barcodes. Reads inside each barcode group were sub-clustered using a 15% Levenshtein threshold, and a quality-weighted consensus sequence was constructed for each RNA molecule. Non-functional sequences were filtered out, along with any lower-count sequence sitting one edit away from another sequence. On the basis of fitting two negative binomial distributions, barcode sub-clusters with fewer than 20% of the maximum read count were discarded. The public reads were quality trimmed at Q25 with fastp and then assembled into clones with MiXCR by TCRdb, keeping productive beta chains. For every CDR3 protein sequence, its rows merge into one entry that carries the most common genes and DNA. The V and J calls follow TCRdb's processing rather than the paper's. The sample table contains about 320,000 distinct CDR3 sequences; only one count was recorded for about a fifth of them. The top ten clones comprise approximately 0.85% of the sample.

On the study overall, not on this receptor specifically: In CMV-specific effector cells, over 97% of molecules were held by clones above 20 RNA copies, whereas under 1% of molecules were held by such clones in naive cells. When barcode sub-clustering was left out, chimeric consensus sequences inflated TCR diversity, with chimeras reaching as high as 47%. The naive libraries included spiked-in Jurkat TCR RNA (10 copies' worth), and this Jurkat TCR RNA is not part of the donor repertoire. Modeling gave 3 to 3.5 recovered TCR RNA copies per cell versus roughly 10 by digital PCR, implying about 30% capture efficiency. Highly expanded clone sizes could be underestimated because identical TCR molecules may share a barcode. A single cell's worth of spiked-in Jurkat TCR RNA was reported detectable even among 750,000 to 1,000,000 naive CD8 T cells.

Libraries of naive CD8 T cells were generated from roughly 18,000 to 920,000 sorted cells, with 10%, 30% or 50% of the purified RNA used. Naive CD8 T cells were FACS-sorted as CD8+CD4-CCR7+CD45RA+ on a BD FACSAria II into RLT Plus buffer. Around 10 TCR copies' worth of Jurkat RNA were spiked into roughly 19,000-1,000,000 naive CD8 T cell samples to test detection sensitivity. Enrichment of CD8 T cells was performed with RosetteSep CD8+ T Cell Enrichment Cocktail and Ficoll-Paque, after which ACK red cell lysis was carried out. Of note for this clonotype: Its recognized antigen is unknown. With a much larger clone just one base away, this may be a read error.

The V and J segments used are TRBV12-3 or TRBV12-4 and TRBJ2-7; the D gene cannot be resolved beyond TRBD1 or TRBD2, each matching 5 bases. This clonotype originated in a human donor in good health. Some libraries in this study had Jurkat cell RNA spiked in. Sequenced input: naive CD8+ T cells from blood, with Jurkat cell RNA spiked in. The cell subset or site label on this specimen signifies: FACS-sorted CD8+CD4-CCR7+CD45RA+ naive T cells. The CDR3 here reads CASSPQEDEQYF. The DNA sequence is as follows: TGTGCCAGCAGCCCACAGGAGGACGAGCAGTACTTC.